Sequencing of this T cell receptor (beta chain) was carried out in a study of CD8 T cells in ankylosing spondylitis. Study outcomes and limitations: It appeared that ankylosing spondylitis blood was characterized by a TCR beta motif of under ten highly homologous variants. There was reportedly significant enrichment of clones that were disease-linked in matched ankylosing spondylitis synovial fluid. A number of the motif variants had already been described in reactive arthritis synovial fluid and blood.

For TCR beta, libraries came from quantitative 5'-RACE with molecular barcodes. TCRdb processed the 5' RACE reads anew with MiXCR; each CDR3 protein has one entry. The sample has tens of thousands of distinct CDR3 sequences, approximately 17% seen once. V gave up 6 bases and J gave up 7 bases, with 13 bases separating them. Germline values: CDR1 SGHVS, CDR2 FNYEAQ. The CDR3 is 13 residues long. Concerning this clonotype: What it binds is not known.

Sequences were obtained from blood. The rearrangement links TRBV7-6 to TRBJ2-1, with D possibly matching TRBD2 (6 bases). This TCR was sampled from a male donor with ankylosing spondylitis or in good health (not recorded which). CDR3 residues: CASRLKSGNEQFF. The DNA for the CDR3 is TGTGCCAGCAGGTTGAAAAGCGGGAATGAGCAGTTCTTC.